The 19 T cell receptor beta chains presented below share a single source sample, sequenced in a study of control samples from healthy donors and cancer patients. Measured with immunoSEQ multiplex PCR; TCRdb has only the in-frame clones, and not every one. The table lists fewer than 40,000 clones, approximately 94% of them singletons. The sample taken for sequencing was blood. These receptors came from a man aged 55-75 years in good health.

The rearrangement uses TRBV2 and TRBJ1-5; possibly TRBD1 for D (6 bases). Per germline, CDR1 SNHLY and CDR2 FYNNEI. Trimming shortened V by 6 bases and J by 4 bases, and 16 bases separated the two germline ends. The CDR3 is 15 amino acids. Written as DNA, the CDR3 is TGTGCCAGCAGCCGCGGGACACCGGGAAATCAGCCCCAGCATTTT. Encoded protein: CASSRGTPGNQPQHF.

This chain links TRBV5-1 with TRBJ2-7, with 7 nucleotides matching TRBD1. The trim removed 2 bases at V and 0 bases at J, leaving 5 bases unmatched. Germline V gives CDR1 SGHRS, CDR2 YFSETQ. This CDR3 region has 15 residues. The CDR3 DNA sequence: TGCGCCAGCAGCTTAGGGGACAGAAGCTCCTACGAGCAGTACTTC. It encodes CASSLGDRSSYEQYF.

The rearrangement joins TRBV4-2 to TRBJ2-5; 7 bases fit TRBD1. Unmatched junction bases numbered 8, after V lost 6 bases and J lost 4 bases. Per germline, CDR1 LGHNA and CDR2 YNFKEQ. The CDR3 length is 14 residues. The CDR3 reads CASRLGGSSETQYF. The CDR3 DNA follows: TGTGCCAGCAGACTAGGGGGCTCCTCAGAGACCCAGTACTTC.

This rearrangement joins TRBV5-4 to TRBJ1-5; no clear D gene. Trimming stripped 2 bases from V and 0 bases from J, with 12 bases between. Germline V CDR1 and CDR2: SGHNT, YYREEE (reference sequence). The CDR3 is 16 residues long. CDR3 amino acids: CASSFQIGYSNQPQHF. For the CDR3, the DNA is TGTGCCAGCAGCTTCCAAATAGGGTATAGCAATCAGCCCCAGCATTTT.

The chain uses TRBV27 and TRBJ1-1, with no clear D. Trimming took off 4 bases at V and 1 base at J, with 13 bases between the two ends. The CDR3 covers 15 residues. The germline gives CDR1 MNHEY, CDR2 SMNVEV (reference sequence). The CDR3 DNA reads as TGTGCCAGCAGTTATAAGGGAATGGGGAACACTGAAGCTTTCTTT. Translating gives CASSYKGMGNTEAFF.

DNA for the CDR3: TGTGCCAGCTCCTGGACAGGGAGTCAAGAGACCCAGTACTTC. This gives the protein CASSWTGSQETQYF. The rearrangement uses TRBV6-5 and TRBJ2-5, with 8 bases fitting TRBD1. Trimming removed 8 bases from V and 2 bases from J; junction bases left unmatched: 7. CDR1 and CDR2 from the germline V gene are MNHEY and SVGAGI. The CDR3 totals 14 residues.

The J gene is TRBJ1-3, the V gene TRBV11-2; D ambiguous. Trimming pared 1 base from V and 0 bases from J, leaving 10 bases between. Germline V gene lookup returns CDR1 SGHAT and CDR2 FQNNGV. The CDR3 runs to 16 residues. The CDR3: CASSLGLSTSGNTIYF. CDR3 nucleotide sequence: TGTGCCAGCAGCTTAGGTCTCTCAACCTCTGGAAACACCATATATTTT.

The genes are TRBV7-2 and TRBJ2-7; possibly TRBD2 for D (7 bases). V lost 1 base to trimming and J lost 6 bases, with 22 bases between them. In germline, CDR1 is SGHTA, CDR2 FQGNSA. This CDR3 comprises 17 residues. The CDR3 DNA reads as TGTGCCAGCAGCTTAGGGCCTCAAGGGGGGGGCATGGTCGAGCAGTACTTC. This gives the protein CASSLGPQGGGMVEQYF.

The rearrangement joins TRBV5-1 to TRBJ2-5, with 11 positions matching TRBD2. The CDR3 length is 16 residues. With 4 bases clipped from V and 0 bases from J, the junction kept 5 bases outside the gene matches. Germline V CDR1 and CDR2: SGHRS, YFSETQ. CDR3 DNA sequence: TGCGCCAGCAGCCCCGGGACTAGCGGCCACCAAGAGACCCAGTACTTC. This translates into CASSPGTSGHQETQYF.

This sequence joins TRBV7-8 and TRBJ2-5, with TRBD2 matching 12 bases. Germline assignment: CDR1 SGHVS and CDR2 FQNEAQ. CDR3 length: 18 amino acids. V was clipped by 2 bases and J by 3 bases; unmatched bases: 10. This CDR3 is CASSLPRRASGGEETQYF. CDR3 nucleotide sequence: TGTGCCAGCAGCTTACCGCGAAGGGCTAGCGGGGGGGAAGAGACCCAGTACTTC.

This chain joins TRBV14 and TRBJ2-1; tentatively, D is TRBD2 (6 bases). The ends were cut back, 4 bases at V and 7 bases at J, with 20 bases in the middle. The CDR3 spans 16 residues. Looked up from germline, CDR1 is SGHDN and CDR2 is FVKESK. CDR3 in DNA: TGTGCCAGCAGCCCTGGGGGGACCCTCCCCTCTAATGAGCAGTTCTTC. This sequence encodes CASSPGGTLPSNEQFF.

By its share, this clone is medium-sized. This chain links TRBV5-3 with TRBJ1-3; 9 bases agree with TRBD1. TRBV5-3 counts as an open reading frame of uncertain function. The CDR3 consists of 13 residues. The CDR3 nucleotides read TGTGAACGGGACAGGGACTCTGGAAACACCATATATTTT. Its translation: CERDRDSGNTIYF.

The CDR3 is CASSSTGDSGANSPLHF. CDR3 in DNA: TGTGCCAGCAGTTCAACGGGAGACAGCGGAGCCAATTCACCCCTCCACTTT. The chain is built from TRBV27 and TRBJ1-6; maybe TRBD1 (5 bases). There are 17 residues in the CDR3. V lost 4 bases to trimming and J lost 7 bases, with 20 bases between them. Germline CDR1 reads MNHEY; CDR2 reads SMNVEV (reference sequence).

V gene TRBV4-3 combines with J gene TRBJ1-2; 9 bases map to TRBD1. The trim removed 2 bases at V and 4 bases at J, leaving 5 bases unmatched. CDR1 LGHNA and CDR2 YSLEER come from the germline V gene. This CDR3 comprises 15 residues. The CDR3 reads CASSQHPTGGYGYTF. DNA of the CDR3: TGCGCCAGCAGCCAACACCCGACAGGGGGCTATGGCTACACCTTC.

This sequence joins TRBV28 and TRBJ1-1; 9 nucleotides match TRBD1. J lost 2 bases, V lost 6 bases, and 4 bases had no gene match. The CDR3 consists of 14 residues. Germline V gene sequence: CDR1 MDHEN, CDR2 SYDVKM. This CDR3 reads CASRGDRANTEAFF. The CDR3 nucleotides are TGTGCCAGCAGGGGGGACAGGGCTAACACTGAAGCTTTCTTT. Complete variable domain (other parts from reference TRBV28 and TRBJ1-1): DVKVTQSSRYLVKRTGEKVFLECVQDMDHENMFWYRQDPGLGLRLIYFSYDVKMKEKGDIPEGYSVSREKKERFSLILESASTNQTSMYLCASRGDRANTEAFFGQGTRLTVV.

The V and J genes are TRBV5-1 and TRBJ2-3; 8 bases line up with TRBD2. This CDR3 contains 14 residues. The V gene end was trimmed by 0 bases and the J gene end by 9 bases; junction bases not matched to a gene: 6. Germline V gives CDR1 SGHRS, CDR2 YFSETQ. The CDR3 nucleotides are TGCGCCAGCAGCTTGGACGGGGGGGCAAGAACGCAGTATTTT. This gives the protein CASSLDGGARTQYF.

The DNA for the CDR3 is TGTGCCATCAGTGAGACCGGGACAGGGACGCACGAGCAGTACTTC. This gives the protein CAISETGTGTHEQYF. The chain employs TRBV10-3 and TRBJ2-7, with 9 nucleotides matching TRBD1. The germline gives CDR1 ENHRY, CDR2 SYGVKD. J was trimmed by 5 bases and V by 2 bases; bases with no gene match: 7. CDR3 length: 15 residues.

The gene calls are TRBV6-5 and TRBJ2-3; 9 bases fit TRBD2. The CDR3 consists of 16 residues. CDR1 is MNHEY and CDR2 is SVGAGI in the germline V gene. The junction had 4 bases not matched to a gene; V was cut back by 0 bases and J by 3 bases. CDR3 sequence (DNA): TGTGCCAGCAGTTACTCTGCGGGGGGGCTGACAGATACGCAGTATTTT. Its translation is CASSYSAGGLTDTQYF.

The chain has TRBV2 and TRBJ1-1, with TRBD1 matching over 7 bases. This CDR3 is built from 14 residues. The ends lost 6 bases at V and 5 bases at J; junction bases unmatched: 9. Per the germline V gene, CDR1 is SNHLY and CDR2 is FYNNEI. The CDR3 sequence: CASSSGGRGTEAFF. For the CDR3, the DNA is TGTGCCAGCAGCTCAGGGGGTAGAGGTACTGAAGCTTTCTTT. The variable domain in full, with the rest retrieved from reference TRBV2 and TRBJ1-1, is EPEVTQTPSHQVTQMGQEVILRCVPISNHLYFYWYRQILGQKVEFLVSFYNNEISEKSEIFDDQFSVERPDGSNFTLKIRSTKLEDSAMYFCASSSGGRGTEAFFGQGTRLTVV.